The clone carrying this T cell receptor (beta chain) was detected a few times. Trimming shortened V by 6 bases and J by 5 bases, and 14 bases separated the two germline ends. The germline CDR1 and CDR2 sequences are MNHNS and SASEGT. There are 13 residues in the CDR3. The data are from a study of cytomegalovirus exposure and HLA in healthy donors. The PCR made use of 60 Vbeta and 13 Jbeta primers. Method: immunoSEQ multiplex PCR; TCRdb's copy keeps in-frame clones and lacks some. Here the sample spans around 40,000 clones, about 73% being singletons. The rearrangement links TRBV6-1 to TRBJ2-7; D is uncertain. The receptor's source is a woman aged 25 to 39 in good health and CMV-seronegative. Specimen: PBMCs. The CDR3 spells CASRLAGFDEQYF. The CDR3 coding sequence is TGTGCCAGCAGGTTGGCAGGTTTCGACGAGCAGTACTTC.